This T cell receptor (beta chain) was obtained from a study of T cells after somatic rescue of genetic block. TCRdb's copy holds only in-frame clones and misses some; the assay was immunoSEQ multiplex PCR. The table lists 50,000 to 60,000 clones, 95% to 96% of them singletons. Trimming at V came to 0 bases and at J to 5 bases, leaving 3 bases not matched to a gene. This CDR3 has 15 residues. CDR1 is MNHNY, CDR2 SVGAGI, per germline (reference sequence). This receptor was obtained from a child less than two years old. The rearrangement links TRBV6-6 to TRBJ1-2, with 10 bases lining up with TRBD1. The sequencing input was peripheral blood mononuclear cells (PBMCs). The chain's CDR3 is CASSYSGQGWYGYTF. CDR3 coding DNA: TGTGCCAGCAGTTACTCGGGACAGGGGTGGTATGGCTACACCTTC.